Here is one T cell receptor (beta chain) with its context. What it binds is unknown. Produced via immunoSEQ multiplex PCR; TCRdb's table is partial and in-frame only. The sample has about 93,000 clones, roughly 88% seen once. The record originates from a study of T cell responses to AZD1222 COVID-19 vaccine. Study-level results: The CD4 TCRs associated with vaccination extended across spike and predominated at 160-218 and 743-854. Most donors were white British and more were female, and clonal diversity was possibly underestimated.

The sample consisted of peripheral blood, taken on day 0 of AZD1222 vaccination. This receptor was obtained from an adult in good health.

The CDR3 DNA reads as TGTGCCAGCAGCCCCCCGGGACAGGGACGTGAAAAACTGTTTTTT. Protein sequence: CASSPPGQGREKLFF. V usage is TRBV5-6 and J usage is TRBJ1-4, with 9 bases fitting TRBD1. This CDR3 region has 15 residues. The junction had 8 bases not matched to a gene; V was cut back by 4 bases and J by 7 bases. The germline V gene encodes CDR1 SGHDT and CDR2 YYEEEE. Full variable domain (missing parts from reference TRBV5-6 and TRBJ1-4): DAGVTQSPTHLIKTRGQQVTLRCSPKSGHDTVSWYQQALGQGPQFIFQYYEEEERQRGNFPDRFSGHQFPNYSSELNVNALLLGDSALYLCASSPPGQGREKLFFGSGTQLSVL.